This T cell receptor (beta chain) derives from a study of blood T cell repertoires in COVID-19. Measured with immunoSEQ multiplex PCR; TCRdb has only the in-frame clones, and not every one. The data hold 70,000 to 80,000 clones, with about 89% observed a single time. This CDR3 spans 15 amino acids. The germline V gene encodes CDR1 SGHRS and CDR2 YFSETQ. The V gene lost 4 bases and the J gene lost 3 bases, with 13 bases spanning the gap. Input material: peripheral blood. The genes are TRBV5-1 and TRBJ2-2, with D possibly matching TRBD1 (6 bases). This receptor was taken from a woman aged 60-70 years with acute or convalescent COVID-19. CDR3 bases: TGCGCCAGCAGCGAAGTACCAGGGGACACCGGGGAGCTGTTTTTT. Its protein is CASSEVPGDTGELFF. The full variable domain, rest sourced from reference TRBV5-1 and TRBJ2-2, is KAGVTQTPRYLIKTRGQQVTLSCSPISGHRSVSWYQQTPGQGLQFLFEYFSETQRNKGNFPGRFSGRQFSNSRSEMNVSTLELGDSALYLCASSEVPGDTGELFFGEGSRLTVL.